This TCR beta chain was captured in a study of cytomegalovirus exposure and HLA in healthy donors. This clone has more than one count but fewer than ten. As yet, its antigen is unknown. Use of 60 Vbeta and 13 Jbeta primers characterized the PCR. Method: immunoSEQ multiplex PCR; TCRdb's copy keeps in-frame clones and lacks some. The sample lists 13,000 to 15,000 clones, less than 75% occurring once. The study, taken as a whole, reports: In an earlier analysis, in 587 donors, most V segments appeared productive either ~87% or ~30% of the time.

The CDR3 is made up of 15 amino acids. In germline, CDR1 is SQVTM, CDR2 ANQGSEA. The germline V and J ends were trimmed by 6 bases and 4 bases, with 21 bases remaining between them. The sequence was collected from a woman aged 50 to 65 in good health and CMV-seropositive. The sequenced sample consisted of PBMCs. The gene calls are TRBV29-1 and TRBJ1-1; tentative D call: TRBD1 (6 bases). The CDR3 loop is CSVAGTSDLGTEAFF. DNA for the CDR3: TGCAGCGTGGCCGGGACATCTGATTTGGGCACTGAAGCTTTCTTT.